The next 15 T cell receptor beta chains were all read from a single sample in a study of T cell changes during pregnancy in multiple sclerosis. Method: immunoSEQ multiplex PCR; TCRdb's copy keeps in-frame clones and lacks some. The data contain some 40,000 clones, about 91% of them singletons. The sequences come from CD4+ T cells from peripheral blood mononuclear cells, collected in the third trimester of pregnancy. The receptors originated from a female donor in good health, enrolled as a control in a pregnancy study.

The chain carries TRBV18 and TRBJ2-5, with a possible D match to TRBD1 (5 bases). The J call could be wrong; TRBJ2-7 is a better fit for the DNA end. This CDR3 has 12 residues. Per the germline V gene, CDR1 is KGHSH and CDR2 is LQKENI. For the CDR3, the DNA is TGTGCCAGCTCACGCGACAGCTACGAGCAGTACTTC. It translates to CASSRDSYEQYF.

The chain joins TRBV7-2 to TRBJ1-6; possibly TRBD1 for D (6 bases). The CDR3 totals 17 residues. V was clipped by 3 bases and J by 0 bases, with 12 bases between them. Germline CDR1 reads SGHTA; CDR2 reads FQGNSA. The CDR3 DNA reads as TGTGCCAGCAGCTTCGCCAGGGGTAGCTCCTATAATTCACCCCTCCACTTT. This gives the protein CASSFARGSSYNSPLHF.

This sequence joins TRBV19 and TRBJ1-5; D is unclear. Per germline, CDR1 LNHDA and CDR2 SQIVND (reference sequence). The V end was cut by 6 bases, the J end by 2 bases, with 17 bases between. This CDR3 has 16 amino acids. CDR3 sequence: CASRPREGVGNQPQHF. The CDR3, as DNA: TGTGCCAGTAGGCCCCGGGAGGGTGTGGGCAATCAGCCCCAGCATTTT.

The rearrangement links TRBV19 to TRBJ1-5, with TRBD1 identical over 7 bases. CDR1 is LNHDA and CDR2 is SQIVND in the germline V gene (reference sequence). The ends lost 5 bases at V and 4 bases at J; junction bases unmatched: 11. The CDR3 is made up of 16 amino acids. DNA for the CDR3: TGTGCCAGTAGTCCTCCAGGGGGAAAAGGGAATCAGCCCCAGCATTTT. It specifies CASSPPGGKGNQPQHF.

The chain is built from TRBV9 and TRBJ2-3; 7 bases agree with TRBD1. Germline CDR1 is SGDLS and CDR2 is YYNGEE. This CDR3 spans 14 amino acids. V lost 0 bases and J lost 4; bases outside the gene matches: 2. CDR3: CASSVEQGSDTQYF. In DNA, the CDR3 is TGTGCCAGCAGCGTAGAACAGGGGTCAGATACGCAGTATTTT.

This clone occurred a few times. The gene calls are TRBV19 and TRBJ2-1, with 10 bases lining up with TRBD2. V dropped 2 bases and J dropped 7; count of bases not matched to a gene: 8. This CDR3 contains 16 residues. Looked up from germline, CDR1 is LNHDA and CDR2 is SQIVND (reference sequence). CDR3 protein: CASSILGLAAINEQFF. CDR3 DNA: TGTGCCAGTAGTATACTAGGACTAGCGGCCATTAATGAGCAGTTCTTC. Filled out from reference TRBV19 and TRBJ2-1, the complete variable domain reads DGGITQSPKYLFRKEGQNVTLSCEQNLNHDAMYWYRQDPGQGLRLIYYSQIVNDFQKGDIAEGYSVSREKKESFPLTVTSAQKNPTAFYLCASSILGLAAINEQFFGPGTRLTVL.

This chain uses TRBV28 with TRBJ2-1; D may be TRBD2 (5 bases). The CDR3 is 20 amino acids. With 3 bases removed from V and 1 base from J, the gap between germline ends came to 25 bases. Germline CDR1 reads MDHEN; CDR2 reads SYDVKM. CDR3 sequence: CASSFDFRGLADSSYNEQFF. The CDR3 nucleotides are TGTGCCAGCAGTTTTGATTTTCGAGGTCTGGCGGACTCGTCCTACAATGAGCAGTTCTTC.

V is TRBV6-5 and J is TRBJ2-2, with 13 positions matching TRBD2. Germline lookup yields CDR1 MNHEY and CDR2 SVGAGI. The V gene end was trimmed by 4 bases and the J gene end by 7 bases; junction bases not matched to a gene: 6. The CDR3 length is 16 residues. The CDR3 protein is CASSSPGLAGIGELFF. CDR3 DNA: TGTGCCAGCAGTTCACCGGGACTAGCGGGGATCGGGGAGCTGTTTTTT.

The gene calls are TRBV19 and TRBJ2-2, with 10 bases identical to TRBD2. Per germline, CDR1 LNHDA and CDR2 SQIVND (reference sequence). The CDR3 extends over 16 amino acids. Trimming removed 6 bases from V and 4 bases from J; junction bases left unmatched: 8. The CDR3, as DNA: TGTGCCAGTAGCAAAGCGGGAGGGCCTGTCACCGGGGAGCTGTTTTTT. It codes for CASSKAGGPVTGELFF.

The V gene is TRBV19, the J gene TRBJ2-5; 15 positions match TRBD2. The CDR3 is made up of 17 amino acids. Trimming took 3 bases from V and 2 from J; bases not matched to a gene: 4. Germline CDR1 is LNHDA and CDR2 is SQIVND (reference sequence). CDR3 region: CASSMGTSGRTQETQYF. CDR3 nucleotides: TGTGCCAGTAGTATGGGGACTAGCGGGAGGACGCAAGAGACCCAGTACTTC.

The chain is built from TRBV30 and TRBJ2-3, with 14 bases that match TRBD2. The germline V gene has CDR1 GTSNPN and CDR2 SVGIG (reference sequence). The junction had 5 bases not matched to a gene; V was cut back by 8 bases and J by 4 bases. The CDR3 totals 14 residues. Written as DNA, the CDR3 is TGTGCCGGGCGACTAGCGGGGGGGGCAGATACGCAGTATTTT. As protein: CAGRLAGGADTQYF. Full variable domain (remainder filled in from reference TRBV30 and TRBJ2-3): SQTIHQWPATLVQPVGSPLSLECTVEGTSNPNLYWYRQAAGRGLQLLFYSVGIGQISSEVPQNLSASRPQDRQFILSSKKLLLSDSGFYLCAGRLAGGADTQYFGPGTRLTVL.

The rearrangement links TRBV4-2 to TRBJ1-3; possibly TRBD1 for D (6 bases). This CDR3 is built from 14 residues. The germline V and J ends were trimmed by 1 base and 6 bases, with 10 bases remaining between them. Germline V gene lookup returns CDR1 LGHNA and CDR2 YNFKEQ. In DNA form, the CDR3 reads TGTGCCAGCAGCCAAGGGGGGCATGAAAACACCATATATTTT. Its protein is CASSQGGHENTIYF.

This clone appeared once. The chain recombines TRBV4-3 with TRBJ2-7; TRBD2 matches 7 bases. Germline V lookup: CDR1 LGHNA, CDR2 YSLEER. This CDR3 is 15 amino acids long. Losses at the gene ends were 1 base for V and 3 bases for J; bases not matched to a gene: 6. The CDR3 loop reads CASSQGQRGYYEQYF. CDR3 bases: TGCGCCAGCAGCCAAGGGCAGCGGGGCTACTACGAGCAGTACTTC.

The V gene is TRBV5-8, the J gene TRBJ2-3, with 13 bases that match TRBD2. The V segment lost 3 bases and the J segment 2 bases; nucleotides outside the gene matches: 9. Germline V gene lookup returns CDR1 SGHTS and CDR2 YDEGEE. The CDR3 extends over 18 amino acids. The CDR3 DNA reads as TGTGCCAGCAGCTCCACCGGGACTAGCGGGGACCCCACAGATACGCAGTATTTT. It specifies CASSSTGTSGDPTDTQYF.

The CDR3 spells CASYRIVSGQYF. CDR3 bases: TGTGCCAGCTATCGGATAGTCTCAGGGCAGTACTTC. This rearrangement joins TRBV25-1 to TRBJ2-7; no clear D gene. Germline V gives CDR1 MGHDK, CDR2 SYGVNS. The CDR3 has 12 amino acids. Deletions cut 8 bases from V and 9 bases from J, with 17 bases between.